These 26 T cell receptor beta chains came from one sample sequenced in a study of cytomegalovirus exposure and HLA in healthy donors. PCR involved 60 Vbeta and 13 Jbeta primers. Assay used: immunoSEQ multiplex PCR; TCRdb lists only in-frame clones, some missing. The sample lists under 150,000 clones; approximately 80% were seen once. Sequences were obtained from PBMCs. These receptors were taken from a human donor in good health.

The chain combines TRBV2 with TRBJ2-5; a possible D gene is TRBD2 (6 bases). V was cut by 2 bases and J by 4 bases, with 11 bases left in between. Germline lookup yields CDR1 SNHLY and CDR2 FYNNEI. CDR3 length equals 14 residues. CDR3 region: CASSERRGGETQYF. CDR3 bases: TGTGCCAGCAGTGAAAGGCGGGGAGGAGAGACCCAGTACTTC.

J is TRBJ2-3 and V is TRBV10-3; 8 nucleotides match TRBD2. The germline CDR1 and CDR2 sequences are ENHRY and SYGVKD. V lost 2 bases and J lost 1; bases outside the gene matches: 5. CDR3 length: 16 amino acids. The CDR3 nucleotides are TGTGCCATCAGTGAGATGGCGGGGGGCGGCACAGATACGCAGTATTTT. The encoded protein is CAISEMAGGGTDTQYF.

The V call is TRBV19, the J call TRBJ2-7; 11 bases fit TRBD1. V was pared by 10 bases and J by 5 bases, with 16 bases of the junction left unmatched. The CDR3 is 16 amino acids. Germline lookup yields CDR1 LNHDA and CDR2 SQIVND (reference sequence). CDR3 DNA sequence: TGTGCCACCCGGGACAGGGGGTTATACGGGGGACACGAGCAGTACTTC. Encoded protein: CATRDRGLYGGHEQYF.

The V and J genes are TRBV9 and TRBJ1-3; D gene unclear. V was shortened by 4 bases and J by 0 bases, with 2 bases between the two germline ends. Germline CDR1 and CDR2: SGDLS and YYNGEE. The CDR3 totals 12 residues. This CDR3 reads CASSRSGNTIYF. Written as DNA, the CDR3 is TGTGCCAGCAGCCGCTCTGGAAACACCATATATTTT.

This clone was counted a single time. The V and J genes are TRBV5-1 and TRBJ1-4, with TRBD1 identical over 12 bases. The V gene end was trimmed by 7 bases and the J gene end by 5 bases; junction bases not matched to a gene: 0. The CDR3 consists of 13 residues. Germline loops: CDR1 SGHRS, CDR2 YFSETQ. CDR3 nucleotides: TGCGCCAGCGGGACAGGGGGCAATGAAAAACTGTTTTTT. The encoded protein is CASGTGGNEKLFF.

V and J are TRBV6-1 and TRBJ1-4; 7 nucleotides line up with TRBD1. Germline assignment: CDR1 MNHNS and CDR2 SASEGT. The CDR3 is made up of 14 amino acids. V was clipped by 4 bases and J by 5 bases; unmatched bases: 4. CDR3 region: CASSAQGTNEKLFF. CDR3 bases: TGTGCCAGCAGTGCACAGGGGACGAATGAAAAACTGTTTTTT.

This clone was picked up one time. J is TRBJ2-7 and V is TRBV2, with D possibly matching TRBD1 (5 bases). Germline V lookup: CDR1 SNHLY, CDR2 FYNNEI. The CDR3 extends over 15 amino acids. Trimming cost V 4 bases and J 0 bases, with 13 bases left between them. CDR3 in amino acids: CASSAGRGASYEQYF. CDR3 nucleotides: TGTGCCAGCAGTGCCGGACGTGGGGCCTCCTACGAGCAGTACTTC. The full variable domain, with the rest looked up from reference TRBV2 and TRBJ2-7, is EPEVTQTPSHQVTQMGQEVILRCVPISNHLYFYWYRQILGQKVEFLVSFYNNEISEKSEIFDDQFSVERPDGSNFTLKIRSTKLEDSAMYFCASSAGRGASYEQYFGPGTRLTVT.

The rearrangement joins TRBV27 to TRBJ1-1; possible D gene TRBD1, 5 bases. The germline V gene encodes CDR1 MNHEY and CDR2 SMNVEV (reference sequence). V was clipped by 5 bases and J by 5 bases, with 15 bases between them. This CDR3 is built from 14 residues. CDR3 nucleotides: TGTGCCAGCAGTCCCAGGGAAGAACTGACTGAAGCTTTCTTT. This encodes CASSPREELTEAFF.

The rearrangement uses TRBV28 and TRBJ1-1; 8 bases agree with TRBD1. The junction had 4 bases not matched to a gene; V was cut back by 6 bases and J by 1 base. CDR3 length equals 14 residues. Germline-derived CDR1 and CDR2 are MDHEN and SYDVKM. For the CDR3, the DNA is TGTGCCAGCAGGACCGGACAGGGGAACACTGAAGCTTTCTTT. Translation: CASRTGQGNTEAFF.

V is TRBV29-1 and J is TRBJ1-4; TRBD1 is a possible D gene (6 bases). The germline CDR1 and CDR2 sequences are SQVTM and ANQGSEA. The CDR3 sequence is 13 residues long. CDR3 region: CSYAQGKGEKLFF. The CDR3 bases are TGCAGTTACGCCCAGGGGAAAGGGGAAAAACTGTTTTTT.

This rearrangement joins TRBV2 to TRBJ2-7; 11 nucleotides align to TRBD2. The germline V gene encodes CDR1 SNHLY and CDR2 FYNNEI. There are 17 residues in the CDR3. The V and J ends lost 3 bases and 2 bases, in that order; junction bases with no gene match: 9. CDR3 DNA sequence: TGTGCCAGCAGTGAGAAGTTGACTAGCGGGGTTGCCTACGAGCAGTACTTC. This sequence encodes CASSEKLTSGVAYEQYF.

This chain uses TRBV5-1 with TRBJ2-1; 8 bases line up with TRBD1. The V and J ends lost 4 bases and 7 bases, in that order; junction bases with no gene match: 10. Germline CDR1 reads SGHRS; CDR2 reads YFSETQ. This CDR3 comprises 15 residues. CDR3 nucleotides: TGCGCCAGCAGCCGTGGGCAGGGGGCGAAGAATGAGCAGTTCTTC. Translating it yields CASSRGQGAKNEQFF.

This chain connects TRBV4-1 to TRBJ2-5; the D gene is possibly TRBD1 (6 bases). The J call is doubtful: the DNA matches TRBJ2-7 better. Germline V lookup: CDR1 MGHRA, CDR2 YSYEKL. The CDR3 runs 15 residues. CDR3 in DNA: TGCGCCAGCAGCCAAGTTCCGACAGGCCTTTACGAGCAGTACTTC. Protein sequence: CASSQVPTGLYEQYF.

The V and J genes are TRBV28 and TRBJ2-3; weak D call: TRBD1 (6 bases). The CDR3 spans 15 residues. Germline V CDR1 and CDR2: MDHEN, SYDVKM. The V end lost 8 bases, the J end lost 5 bases, and 20 bases lay between the germline ends. CDR3 DNA sequence: TGTGCCAGCCGAGCCGAGGGGGTATTTCTAGATACGCAGTATTTT. Translating it yields CASRAEGVFLDTQYF.

A few counts support this clone. The chain recombines TRBV5-1 with TRBJ2-7; 11 positions match TRBD1. J gave up 7 bases and V 4 bases, and 7 bases lay outside the gene matches. CDR3 length: 14 residues. Germline V gene data show CDR1 as SGHRS and CDR2 as YFSETQ. The CDR3 coding sequence is TGCGCCAGCAGCCCCGGACAGGGGGCGTCAGAGCAGTACTTC. Translating it yields CASSPGQGASEQYF.

The DNA of the CDR3 is TGTGCCAGTAAGACAGTTAATTCACCCCTCCACTTT. It yields the protein CASKTVNSPLHF. The chain recombines TRBV6-1 with TRBJ1-6; D is perhaps TRBD1 (5 bases). This CDR3 is built from 12 residues. Trimming took off 9 bases at V and 6 bases at J, with 9 bases between the two ends. Looked up from germline, CDR1 is MNHNS and CDR2 is SASEGT.

This rearrangement joins TRBV4-2 to TRBJ2-5; the D gene is possibly TRBD1 (5 bases). V dropped 0 bases and J dropped 4 bases, with 18 bases sitting between them. The CDR3 sequence is 17 residues long. The germline CDR1 and CDR2 sequences are LGHNA and YNFKEQ. CDR3 amino acids: CASSQEFPRESRETQYF. Here the CDR3 DNA reads TGTGCCAGCAGCCAAGAGTTCCCCAGGGAATCTAGAGAGACCCAGTACTTC.

The V call is TRBV9, the J call TRBJ2-5, with a tentative D call TRBD1 (6 bases). The CDR3 sequence is 16 residues long. Trimming pared 4 bases from V and 0 bases from J, leaving 16 bases between. In germline, CDR1 is SGDLS, CDR2 YYNGEE. For the CDR3, the DNA is TGTGCCAGCAGCACCTTGCTGGGGGCCAACCAAGAGACCCAGTACTTC. Protein: CASSTLLGANQETQYF.

The V gene is TRBV11-2, the J gene TRBJ2-5; D unclear. CDR3 size: 11 residues. V lost 4 bases and J lost 3, with 3 bases in between. Germline values: CDR1 SGHAT, CDR2 FQNNGV. This chain's CDR3 is CASSSEETQYF. CDR3 nucleotide sequence: TGTGCCAGCAGCTCGGAAGAGACCCAGTACTTC.

The rearrangement links TRBV5-1 to TRBJ2-1; perhaps TRBD1 as D (5 bases). CDR3 size: 16 residues. Germline values: CDR1 SGHRS, CDR2 YFSETQ. Trimming removed 0 bases from V and 4 bases from J, with 14 bases in between. Here the CDR3 reads CASSLDRRIVYNEQFF. DNA of the CDR3: TGCGCCAGCAGCTTGGACAGGCGGATTGTGTACAATGAGCAGTTCTTC.

The V gene is TRBV7-2, the J gene TRBJ1-3; 7 nucleotides line up with TRBD1. Germline-derived CDR1 and CDR2 are SGHTA and FQGNSA. The CDR3 runs 14 residues. V lost 1 base to trimming and J lost 5 bases; unmatched junction nucleotides: 2. The chain's CDR3 is CASSLGDSRNTIYF. CDR3 nucleotide sequence: TGTGCCAGCAGCTTAGGGGACAGTAGAAACACCATATATTTT.

The V gene is TRBV18, the J gene TRBJ1-6; 7 bases fit TRBD1. With 6 bases clipped from V and 7 bases from J, the junction kept 9 bases outside the gene matches. CDR3 size: 15 residues. The germline V gene encodes CDR1 KGHSH and CDR2 LQKENI. This CDR3 is CASSPRGTENSPLHF. Written as DNA, the CDR3 is TGTGCCAGCTCCCCTCGCGGGACAGAGAATTCACCCCTCCACTTT.

This chain joins TRBV6-1 and TRBJ1-2; D not certain. The CDR3 is 14 amino acids. V was cut by 4 bases and J by 8 bases, with 17 bases left in between. CDR1 and CDR2 (germline): MNHNS, SASEGT. In DNA, the CDR3 is TGTGCCAGCAGTGCTCGGTCCCTCGGTCGGGGCTACACCTTC. It specifies CASSARSLGRGYTF.

The chain uses TRBV11-2 and TRBJ2-7; 7 nucleotides line up with TRBD1. The CDR3 extends over 15 amino acids. V gave up 1 base and J gave up 2 bases; unmatched junction bases: 5. From germline, CDR1 is SGHAT and CDR2 FQNNGV. The CDR3, as DNA: TGTGCCAGCAGCTTAGGGACAGGACCCACCTACGAGCAGTACTTC. Translating it yields CASSLGTGPTYEQYF.

This chain joins TRBV7-8 and TRBJ1-2, with 8 bases fitting TRBD1. Per germline, CDR1 SGHVS and CDR2 FQNEAQ. With 2 bases clipped from V and 8 bases from J, the junction kept 10 bases outside the gene matches. The CDR3 extends over 15 amino acids. CDR3 sequence (DNA): TGTGCCAGCAGCTTATTTGGACAGGGTTCTTGGGGCTACACCTTC. Amino acids: CASSLFGQGSWGYTF.

This clone showed up just once. CDR3 DNA sequence: TGTGCCAGTAGTATCTCCCTTGCTGAAGCTTTCTTT. Translating it yields CASSISLAEAFF. The chain employs TRBV19 and TRBJ1-1, with D unresolved. Trimming shortened V by 3 bases and J by 6 bases, and 8 bases separated the two germline ends. Germline values: CDR1 LNHDA, CDR2 SQIVND (reference sequence). The CDR3 spans 12 residues.